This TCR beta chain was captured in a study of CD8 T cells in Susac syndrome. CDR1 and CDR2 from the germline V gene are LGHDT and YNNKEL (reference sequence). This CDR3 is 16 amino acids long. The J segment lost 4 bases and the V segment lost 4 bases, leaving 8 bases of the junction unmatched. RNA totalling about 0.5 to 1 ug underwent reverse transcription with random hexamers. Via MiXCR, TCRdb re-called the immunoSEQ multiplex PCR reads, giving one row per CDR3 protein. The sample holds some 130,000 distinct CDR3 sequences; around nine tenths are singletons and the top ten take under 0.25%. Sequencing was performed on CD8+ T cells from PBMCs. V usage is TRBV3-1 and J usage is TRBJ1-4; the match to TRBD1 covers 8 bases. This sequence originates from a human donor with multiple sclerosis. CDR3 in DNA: TGTGCCAGCAGCCCGGACAGGGAGGGGATTAATGAAAAACTGTTTTTT. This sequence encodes CASSPDREGINEKLFF.